This T cell receptor beta chain is drawn from a study of blood T cell repertoires in COVID-19. Background on the study: Acute-phase and convalescent COVID-19 samples originated in the United States, Italy and Spain. PBMCs, B-cell-depleted T cells, or T cells were the source of the cDNA or gDNA that made up the material.

In the original analysis: Researchers report that nucleated cell counts were estimated from reference gene primer amplification. The protocol was immunoSEQ multiplex PCR, while the TCRdb copy is restricted to in-frame clones and leaves out a portion. V and J calls and clone size are as listed in that table; D and trimming were resolved from the DNA. The data show about 71,000 clones, around 80% seen once. The CDR3 consists of 14 residues. V trimming: 3 bases; J trimming: 1 base; junction bases outside the gene matches: 1. In germline, CDR1 is SGHRS, CDR2 YFSETQ. The sample comprised peripheral blood. This clonotype originated in an elderly woman with acute or convalescent COVID-19. This rearrangement joins TRBV5-1 to TRBJ2-5; TRBD1 aligns across 9 bases. CDR3 in DNA: TGCGCCAGCAGCTGGGGACAGGGCCAAGAGACCCAGTACTTC. Translated: CASSWGQGQETQYF. The whole variable domain, filled in from reference TRBV5-1 and TRBJ2-5, reads KAGVTQTPRYLIKTRGQQVTLSCSPISGHRSVSWYQQTPGQGLQFLFEYFSETQRNKGNFPGRFSGRQFSNSRSEMNVSTLELGDSALYLCASSWGQGQETQYFGPGTRLLVL.